This T cell receptor beta chain was sequenced for a study of cytomegalovirus exposure and HLA in healthy donors. Study-wide context: Caucasian-associated ancestry cluster membership applied to around 80% of around 400 genotyped donors.

The CDR3 totals 15 residues. The J segment lost 6 bases and the V segment lost 4 bases, leaving 13 bases of the junction unmatched. CDR1 GTSNPN and CDR2 SVGIG come from the germline V gene (reference sequence). PCR was performed using 60 Vbeta and 13 Jbeta primers. Profiling relied on immunoSEQ multiplex PCR, and the TCRdb table lists in-frame clones only, not all of them. The data contain roughly 120,000 clones, about 8.6% of them singletons. This chain links TRBV30 with TRBJ2-7; 9 nucleotides align to TRBD2. This TCR was sampled from a woman aged 40 to 50 in good health and CMV-seropositive. The material sequenced was PBMCs. Here the CDR3 reads CAWTPGLAGSGEQYF. The DNA of the CDR3 is TGTGCCTGGACCCCGGGACTAGCCGGGAGTGGCGAGCAGTACTTC.